A selection of T cell receptor beta chains follows, all from one sample in a study of regulatory T cells in long-lasting Graves disease. TCRdb processed the multiplex PCR reads anew with MiXCR; each CDR3 protein has one entry. This table has 500,000 or so distinct CDR3 sequences, approximately 15% appearing once. This same sample was also taken into another study, of T cells in Graves' hyperthyroidism and ophthalmopathy.

Material: peripheral blood mononuclear cells (PBMCs), obtained at new diagnosis, from a patient treated with antithyroid drugs. The source of these receptors is a woman in her fifties or sixties with Graves disease. Each CDR3 is given with its conserved first and last residue. D genes are given only for firm matches. Some rows have no size entry. The others give once, few or many, or a class for an expanded clone.

d_gene,abundance,j_gene,v_gene,CDR3aa,CDR3nt
-,-,TRBJ2-3,TRBV6-1,CASSNPGGSGTDTQYF,TGTGCCAGCAGTAACCCGGGGGGCTCGGGGACAGATACGCAGTATTTT
TRBD1,many,TRBJ1-5,TRBV6-1,CASSGGTGGLYSNQPQHF,TGTGCCAGCAGTGGCGGGACAGGGGGACTCTATAGCAATCAGCCCCAGCATTTT
-,-,TRBJ1-2,TRBV5-5,CASSSRQAGGYTF,TGTGCCAGCAGCTCCCGACAGGCGGGCGGCTACACCTTC
-,few,TRBJ1-5,TRBV27,CASSFLSASNQPQHF,TGTGCCAGCAGTTTTCTTTCAGCCAGTAATCAGCCCCAGCATTTT
TRBD2,many,TRBJ2-3,TRBV5-1,CASSFSAGGTDTQYF,TGCGCCAGCAGCTTTTCAGCGGGAGGAACAGATACGCAGTATTTT
TRBD1,-,TRBJ2-7,TRBV7-9,CASSTGTDRQYF,TGTGCCAGCAGTACTGGGACAGACCGGCAGTACTTC
-,many,TRBJ2-2,TRBV18,CASSPRQDTGELFF,TGTGCCAGCTCACCACGTCAGGACACCGGGGAGCTGTTTTTT
-,many,TRBJ2-3,TRBV3-1,CASSLGGGYTQYF,TGTGCCAGCAGCCTTGGGGGCGGGTATACGCAGTATTTT
-,many,TRBJ2-3,TRBV5-4,CASRLGGGRTDTQYF,TGTGCCAGCAGACTCGGAGGTGGGCGCACAGATACGCAGTATTTT
-,many,TRBJ2-5,TRBV4-1,CASSDQPRGVKTQYF,TGCGCCAGCAGCGATCAGCCCAGGGGCGTAAAGACCCAGTACTTC
-,-,TRBJ1-2,TRBV24-1,CATSDLRGDGYTF,TGTGCCACCAGTGATTTGCGGGGGGATGGCTACACCTTC
-,many,TRBJ2-3,TRBV20-1,CSANGQSGLDTQYF,TGCAGTGCTAACGGACAGAGTGGGCTAGATACGCAGTATTTT
-,many,TRBJ2-5,TRBV2,CASTREETQYF,TGTGCCAGCACTCGTGAAGAGACCCAGTACTTC
TRBD1,many,TRBJ1-1,TRBV10-3,CAISTIDRGNTEAFF,TGTGCCATCAGCACCATAGACAGGGGAAACACTGAAGCTTTCTTT
-,many,TRBJ2-3,TRBV5-1,CASSLAIGTDTQYF,TGCGCCAGCAGCTTAGCAATCGGCACAGATACGCAGTATTTT
TRBD1,few,TRBJ2-7,TRBV19,CASSKRQGTEQYF,TGTGCCAGTAGTAAAAGACAGGGAACCGAGCAGTACTTC
TRBD1,many,TRBJ2-5,TRBV28,CASSPGQPQETQYF,TGTGCCAGCAGCCCGGGACAGCCACAAGAGACCCAGTACTTC
-,many,TRBJ2-3,TRBV12-3/TRBV12-4,CASSFGTDTQYF,TGTGCCAGCAGCTTCGGTACAGATACGCAGTATTTT
TRBD1,-,TRBJ2-7,TRBV6-2/TRBV6-3,CASSYNTGAAEQYF,TGTGCCAGCAGTTATAATACAGGGGCGGCCGAGCAGTACTTC
TRBD2,-,TRBJ2-3,TRBV5-8,CASRPAGGEPDTQYF,TGTGCCAGCAGACCAGCGGGAGGAGAGCCAGATACGCAGTATTTT
-,medium-sized,TRBJ2-7,TRBV6-1,CASSEGPLSYEQYF,TGTGCCAGCAGTGAAGGACCTCTCTCCTACGAGCAGTACTTC
-,many,TRBJ1-1,TRBV10-3,CAISGGGGIVTEAFF,TGTGCCATCAGTGGTGGCGGGGGCATCGTCACTGAAGCTTTCTTT
TRBD1,many,TRBJ1-4,TRBV27,CASSPRTGMGPTNEKLFF,TGTGCCAGCAGCCCTCGGACAGGGATGGGACCAACTAATGAAAAACTGTTTTTT
-,many,TRBJ2-5,TRBV7-3,CASAEGYKETQYF,TGTGCCAGCGCAGAGGGCTACAAAGAGACCCAGTACTTC
-,many,TRBJ2-5,TRBV28,CASSLEVRWPQETQYF,TGTGCCAGCAGTTTAGAAGTTAGGTGGCCCCAAGAGACCCAGTACTTC
TRBD1,few,TRBJ1-6,TRBV2,CASRGGQGDGSPLHF,TGTGCCAGCAGAGGCGGACAGGGCGATGGTTCACCCCTCCACTTT
-,-,TRBJ1-1,TRBV29-1,CSVAPGLRGNTEAFF,TGCAGCGTTGCACCGGGCCTCAGGGGGAACACTGAAGCTTTCTTT
-,-,TRBJ1-2,TRBV30,CAWMSLGGYGYTF,TGTGCCTGGATGTCCCTAGGGGGGTATGGCTACACCTTC
TRBD2,many,TRBJ2-7,TRBV6-2/TRBV6-3,CASRPPGTSGDYEQYF,TGTGCCAGCAGGCCACCCGGGACTAGCGGTGACTACGAGCAGTACTTC
-,-,TRBJ2-7,TRBV30,CAWRGSREEQYF,TGTGCCTGGAGGGGGAGCAGGGAGGAGCAGTACTTC
-,many,TRBJ1-5,TRBV3-1,CASSSENSNQPQHF,TGTGCCAGCAGCTCAGAAAATAGCAATCAGCCCCAGCATTTT